The 2 T cell receptor beta chains below were found in one sample sequenced in a study of blood T cell repertoires in COVID-19. The table came from immunoSEQ multiplex PCR; TCRdb's copy has only in-frame clones and leaves some out. The sample lists 250,000 to 300,000 clones; around 88% were seen once. The sample consisted of PBMCs or T cells enriched from blood (not recorded which). The receptors stem from a man in his forties who had recovered from COVID-19.

The CDR3 protein is CASSPGQGAISNQPQHF. Written as DNA, the CDR3 is TGCGCCAGCAGTCCGGGACAGGGGGCGATTAGCAATCAGCCCCAGCATTTT. The V call is TRBV5-1, the J call TRBJ1-5; 12 positions agree with TRBD1. V trimming: 5 bases; J trimming: 0 bases; junction bases outside the gene matches: 6. From germline, CDR1 is SGHRS and CDR2 YFSETQ. The CDR3 has 17 residues.

This clone has at least ten counts. The chain carries TRBV27 and TRBJ2-3, with 9 bases lining up with TRBD2. The CDR3 totals 14 residues. V shed 5 bases, J shed 6 bases, and the junction held 6 bases outside the gene matches. CDR1 is MNHEY and CDR2 is SMNVEV in the germline V gene (reference sequence). CDR3 bases: TGTGCCAGCAGTAGAGTAGCGGGGGATGATACGCAGTATTTT. Residues: CASSRVAGDDTQYF.